A single sample is the source of the 26 T cell receptor beta chains below, sequenced in a study of cytomegalovirus exposure and HLA in healthy donors. PCR amplification relied on 60 Vbeta primers (plus 13 Jbeta primers). Sequencing used immunoSEQ multiplex PCR; TCRdb keeps in-frame clones, though not all of them. The sample holds approximately 170,000 clones, approximately 83% seen once. The material sequenced was PBMCs. The receptors originated from a boy younger than 10 in good health and CMV-seronegative.

Details on this clone: Germline is not matched at one junction end, which may reflect a read error. V usage is TRBV20-1 and J usage is TRBJ1-2; D remains ambiguous. Germline-derived CDR1 and CDR2 are DFQATT and SNEGSKA (reference sequence). The CDR3 runs to 11 residues. CDR3 bases: TGCAGTGCTAGACAGGACTATGGCTACATCTTC. This encodes CSARQDYGYIF.

This clone was counted a few times. J is TRBJ2-5 and V is TRBV29-1, with 7 bases matching TRBD1. The CDR3 consists of 14 residues. Germline CDR1 is SQVTM and CDR2 is ANQGSEA. CDR3 DNA sequence: TGCAGTACTGAGGGGGCCCCGTACCAAGAGACCCAGTACTTC. It translates to CSTEGAPYQETQYF.

The chain is built from TRBV5-1 and TRBJ2-7; 12 bases match TRBD2. V lost 4 bases to trimming and J lost 2 bases; unmatched junction nucleotides: 4. CDR1 SGHRS and CDR2 YFSETQ come from the germline V gene. This CDR3 is 15 amino acids long. The CDR3 DNA is TGCGCCAGCAGCCCCTGGACTAGCGGGGCCTACGAGCAGTACTTC. Residues: CASSPWTSGAYEQYF.

This chain links TRBV7-9 with TRBJ1-1, with TRBD1 as a possible D gene (6 bases). CDR1 and CDR2 from the germline V gene are SEHNR and FQNEAQ (reference sequence). Trimming shortened V by 5 bases and J by 5 bases, and 12 bases separated the two germline ends. The CDR3 spans 13 residues. The chain's CDR3 is CASSLDSETEAFF. As DNA, the CDR3 is TGTGCCAGCAGCCTGGACAGTGAGACTGAAGCTTTCTTT.

This chain connects TRBV9 to TRBJ2-3; tentatively, D is TRBD2 (6 bases). Trimming removed 1 base from V and 4 bases from J, with 13 bases in between. The CDR3 runs 15 residues. The V gene's germline CDR1 is SGDLS and CDR2 YYNGEE. DNA for the CDR3: TGTGCCAGCAGCGTACGGGACTCGTTATCAGATACGCAGTATTTT. Translated, it gives CASSVRDSLSDTQYF.

The chain employs TRBV9 and TRBJ2-2; 9 bases are a match to TRBD2. J lost 4 bases, V lost 0 bases, and 10 bases had no gene match. The CDR3 runs to 18 residues. CDR1 and CDR2 from the germline V gene are SGDLS and YYNGEE. The CDR3 protein is CASSVGLPSGAPTGELFF. In nucleotides, the CDR3 is TGTGCCAGCAGCGTAGGTTTGCCTAGCGGGGCTCCCACCGGGGAGCTGTTTTTT.

The CDR3 DNA follows: TGTGCCAGCAGCTTAGCCGGACAGCCTGAAAAACTGTTTTTT. It yields the protein CASSLAGQPEKLFF. This chain links TRBV7-9 with TRBJ1-4; possibly TRBD1 for D (6 bases). In germline, CDR1 is SEHNR, CDR2 FQNEAQ (reference sequence). V lost 0 bases and J 7 bases, leaving 9 bases between the germline ends. This CDR3 spans 14 amino acids. Full variable domain (missing parts from reference TRBV7-9 and TRBJ1-4): DTGVSQNPRHKITKRGQNVTFRCDPISEHNRLYWYRQTLGQGPEFLTYFQNEAQLEKSRLLSDRFSAERPKGSFSTLEIQRTEQGDSAMYLCASSLAGQPEKLFFGSGTQLSVL.

This chain uses TRBV19 with TRBJ1-1; D unclear. The CDR3 loop spans 12 amino acids. Germline CDR1 and CDR2: LNHDA and SQIVND (reference sequence). V was shortened by 7 bases and J by 3 bases, with 9 bases between the two germline ends. In nucleotides, the CDR3 is TGTGCCAGTAAAACCGGGGACACTGAAGCTTTCTTT. Its protein product is CASKTGDTEAFF.

The gene calls are TRBV6-5 and TRBJ2-7; no clear D gene. The V gene's germline CDR1 is MNHEY and CDR2 SVGAGI. Trimming left V 5 bases short and J 0 bases short, with 5 bases between. The CDR3 sequence is 12 residues long. For the CDR3, the DNA is TGTGCCAGCAGTACAAACTCCTACGAGCAGTACTTC. Translating gives CASSTNSYEQYF.

The rearrangement links TRBV25-1 to TRBJ2-2; TRBD1 aligns across 7 bases. The germline V gene has CDR1 MGHDK and CDR2 SYGVNS. Losses at the gene ends were 8 bases for V and 6 bases for J; bases not matched to a gene: 12. The CDR3 spans 15 residues. The CDR3 bases are TGTGCCAGCCGGGGCCCGAGGGGGCGGCCCGGGGAGCTGTTTTTT. It encodes CASRGPRGRPGELFF.

The chain uses TRBV11-2 and TRBJ1-5; 7 bases are a match to TRBD1. The CDR3 consists of 13 residues. V gave up 3 bases and J gave up 6 bases; unmatched junction bases: 2. Germline V CDR1 and CDR2: SGHAT, FQNNGV. CDR3 sequence reads: CASSFRDSQPQHF. Written as DNA, the CDR3 is TGTGCCAGCAGCTTCAGGGACAGTCAGCCCCAGCATTTT.

The chain carries TRBV2 and TRBJ2-7; D not certain. CDR1 and CDR2 (germline): SNHLY, FYNNEI. The CDR3 has 13 residues. Trimming pared 8 bases from V and 3 bases from J, leaving 14 bases between. In DNA form, the CDR3 reads TGTGCCAGCTTTACTACTGGATTCTACGAGCAGTACTTC. Its translation: CASFTTGFYEQYF.

The chain links TRBV5-6 to TRBJ2-7; 8 positions match TRBD2. The junction had 4 bases not matched to a gene; V was cut back by 6 bases and J by 2 bases. CDR3 length: 13 amino acids. Germline CDR1 is SGHDT and CDR2 is YYEEEE. The CDR3 DNA reads as TGTGCCAGCATGTACGGGGGGGCCTACGAGCAGTACGTC. It yields the protein CASMYGGAYEQYV.

This chain joins TRBV6-5 and TRBJ2-1, with 7 positions matching TRBD2. Trimming took 1 base from V and 4 from J; bases not matched to a gene: 7. CDR3 length: 16 residues. Germline V gives CDR1 MNHEY, CDR2 SVGAGI. The CDR3 spells CASSYYLGGVYNEQFF. CDR3 coding DNA: TGTGCCAGCAGTTACTACCTGGGGGGGGTTTACAATGAGCAGTTCTTC.

This chain links TRBV15 with TRBJ2-2, with 9 bases that match TRBD2. V shed 6 bases and J 7 bases; nucleotides not matched to a gene: 9. Germline V gene sequence: CDR1 LNHNV, CDR2 YYDKDF (reference sequence). This CDR3 contains 15 residues. CDR3 nucleotide sequence: TGTGCCACCAGACCCGGGACTAGCCGGGACGGGGAGCTGTTTTTT. Translated: CATRPGTSRDGELFF. The whole variable domain, remainder taken from reference TRBV15 and TRBJ2-2, is DAMVIQNPRYQVTQFGKPVTLSCSQTLNHNVMYWYQQKSSQAPKLLFHYYDKDFNNEADTPDNFQSRRPNTSFCFLDIRSPGLGDTAMYLCATRPGTSRDGELFFGEGSRLTVL.

As for this clone: The junction and the germline gene differ at one end; a read error may be behind it. The chain employs TRBV6-1 and TRBJ2-4; 14 bases map to TRBD2. The germline gives CDR1 MNHNS, CDR2 SASEGT. The CDR3 has 14 residues. CDR3 protein: CASRETGTSGSWDF. CDR3 DNA sequence: TGTGCCAGCAGAGAAACCGGGACTAGCGGGAGTTGGGACTTC.

The rearrangement links TRBV29-1 to TRBJ2-3; possibly TRBD1 for D (6 bases). Trimming removed 8 bases at V and 3 bases at J, with 15 bases between. Germline V gene data show CDR1 as SQVTM and CDR2 as ANQGSEA. The CDR3 runs to 13 residues. For the CDR3, the DNA is TGCAGCTCATTAGGGGGAGTTACAGATACGCAGTATTTT. This codes for CSSLGGVTDTQYF.

This clone has only one observation. This rearrangement joins TRBV6-1 to TRBJ2-5; 7 nucleotides agree with TRBD2. Germline V gene sequence: CDR1 MNHNS, CDR2 SASEGT. The junction had 5 bases not matched to a gene; V was cut back by 8 bases and J by 5 bases. This CDR3 spans 12 amino acids. The CDR3 here is CASRSSGETQYF. In DNA form, the CDR3 reads TGTGCCAGCCGTAGTAGCGGGGAGACCCAGTACTTC.

This chain links TRBV30 with TRBJ1-2; tentative D call: TRBD1 (6 bases). The germline V gene encodes CDR1 GTSNPN and CDR2 SVGIG (reference sequence). With 3 bases removed from V and 4 bases from J, the gap between germline ends came to 9 bases. CDR3 length: 12 amino acids. The CDR3 reads CAWRQGGYGYTF. The CDR3 region has the DNA TGTGCCTGGAGACAGGGTGGCTATGGCTACACCTTC.

V is TRBV7-2 and J is TRBJ2-1; TRBD2 matches at 10 bases. This CDR3 is 13 amino acids long. The germline gives CDR1 SGHTA, CDR2 FQGNSA. V dropped 8 bases and J dropped 6; count of bases not matched to a gene: 4. CDR3 DNA: TGTGCCAGCGCGGCTAGCGGGGGCAATGAGCAGTTCTTC. The encoded protein is CASAASGGNEQFF.

The chain combines TRBV11-2 with TRBJ1-1; 7 nucleotides match TRBD1. The junction had 8 bases not matched to a gene; V was cut back by 3 bases and J by 1 base. CDR3 length: 16 residues. Looked up from germline, CDR1 is SGHAT and CDR2 is FQNNGV. The CDR3 loop is CASSFRTGTANTEAFF. The DNA for the CDR3 is TGTGCCAGCAGCTTTAGGACCGGGACAGCGAACACTGAAGCTTTCTTT.

The chain joins TRBV5-1 to TRBJ2-2; TRBD2 might be the D (7 bases). This CDR3 comprises 18 residues. Germline CDR1 reads SGHRS; CDR2 reads YFSETQ. Trimming shortened V by 2 bases and J by 1 base, and 18 bases separated the two germline ends. CDR3 in DNA: TGCGCCAGCAGCTTTTCCAGGGGACTACCACGGAACACCGGGGAGCTGTTTTTT. Its protein is CASSFSRGLPRNTGELFF.

The chain uses TRBV11-2 and TRBJ2-5; 7 bases match TRBD2. There are 16 residues in the CDR3. The V gene's germline CDR1 is SGHAT and CDR2 FQNNGV. V trimming: 1 base; J trimming: 11 bases; junction bases outside the gene matches: 16. CDR3 sequence (DNA): TGTGCCAGCAGCTTAGCCCCCCCCGCTAGCGGAAGCCAGCAGTACTTC. It encodes CASSLAPPASGSQQYF. Full variable domain (outside the CDR3, taken from reference TRBV11-2 and TRBJ2-5): EAGVAQSPRYKIIEKRQSVAFWCNPISGHATLYWYQQILGQGPKLLIQFQNNGVVDDSQLPKDRFSAERLKGVDSTLKIQPAKLEDSAVYLCASSLAPPASGSQQYFGPGTRLLVL.

The V and J genes are TRBV27 and TRBJ2-5, with D tentatively TRBD2 (6 bases). The CDR3 loop spans 14 amino acids. From germline, CDR1 is MNHEY and CDR2 SMNVEV (reference sequence). V was clipped by 1 base and J by 4 bases, with 10 bases between them. The CDR3 DNA sequence: TGTGCCAGCAGTTTATTGGAGGGGCCAGAGACCCAGTACTTC. Protein product: CASSLLEGPETQYF.

The rearrangement joins TRBV30 to TRBJ2-7; D may be TRBD1 or TRBD2 (6 bases each). The CDR3 runs to 12 residues. The V and J ends lost 2 bases and 7 bases respectively, with 12 bases between them. Germline V lookup: CDR1 GTSNPN, CDR2 SVGIG (reference sequence). The CDR3 coding sequence is TGTGCCTGGAGTTTGGGGGCGGGAGAGCAGTACGTC. This codes for CAWSLGAGEQYV.

The chain is built from TRBV30 and TRBJ1-1, with D unresolved. V shed 6 bases and J shed 2 bases, with 10 bases lying between them. Germline CDR1 and CDR2: GTSNPN and SVGIG (reference sequence). The CDR3 extends over 12 amino acids. The CDR3 sequence: CACEPRNTEAFF. In nucleotides, the CDR3 is TGTGCCTGCGAGCCAAGAAACACTGAAGCTTTCTTT.